Below, one TCR beta chain is given with its context. Per the original methods: Reference gene primer amplification gave nucleated cell count estimates. Here immunoSEQ multiplex PCR was the method, and the copy in TCRdb shows in-frame clones only, minus some. D and trimming come from the DNA, and the V and J calls and clone size come from that table. The repertoire holds 350,000 to 400,000 clones, with roughly 90% as singletons. This CDR3 region has 17 residues. V was cut by 2 bases and J by 2 bases, with 20 bases left in between. Germline V gene lookup returns CDR1 SGHKS and CDR2 YYEKEE (reference sequence). These data come from a study of blood T cell repertoires in COVID-19. Study context: The origin of the acute and convalescent COVID-19 samples was the United States, Italy and Spain. The analysed material was cDNA or gDNA that came from T cells, B-cell-depleted T cells, or PBMCs.

Participants had their cohort set by participant-reported clinical history. The clonotype originates from a young woman with acute COVID-19. V is TRBV5-5 and J is TRBJ2-7; tentatively, D is TRBD2 (5 bases). Material for sequencing was PBMCs or T cells enriched from blood (not recorded which). In DNA, the CDR3 is TGTGCCAGCAGCTTAGGTCCCGGTTCGGGGTCACCCTACGAGCAGTACTTC. Its protein is CASSLGPGSGSPYEQYF.